The sequence of this TCR beta chain was determined in a study of blood T cell repertoires in COVID-19. Here immunoSEQ multiplex PCR was the method, and the copy in TCRdb shows in-frame clones only, minus some. The table shows about 300,000 clones, with roughly 90% occurring only once. This CDR3 is built from 13 residues. Germline assignment: CDR1 LGHDT and CDR2 YNNKEL (reference sequence). V was shortened by 0 bases and J by 0 bases, with 3 bases between the two germline ends. The TCR comes from a man younger than 35 who had recovered from COVID-19. The chain carries TRBV3-1 (or the pseudogene TRBV3-2) and TRBJ2-7; no definite D call. The sample taken for sequencing was peripheral blood. In DNA form, the CDR3 reads TGTGCCAGCAGCCAAGACTTCTCCTACGAGCAGTACTTC. This gives the protein CASSQDFSYEQYF.